Sequencing of this T cell receptor beta chain was carried out in a study of CD8+CD57+ T cells in acquired aplastic anemia (dated by TCRdb to the late 2010s). In terms of the full investigation: Extracted DNA from sorted CD4+ and CD8+ cells averaged 3.2 ug, ranging from about 0.18 to 27.4 ug. Mean read counts for healthy donor samples were 8.5 million to 10.8 million for CD4+ cells and 11.0 million for CD8+ cells.

In this study, sorted CD4+ and CD8+ T cells from the blood of healthy subjects and of severe aplastic anemia patients had their TCR repertoires deep-sequenced. Ficoll-Paque density gradient centrifugation was used to isolate peripheral blood mononuclear cells. Before DNA extraction, CD4+ and CD8+ T cells were sorted with FACS or magnetic beads. This clonotype was found many times. Its antigen is still unknown. Base qualities are missing; no much larger clone stands one base away. Overall study outcomes, separate from this receptor: Patients and healthy controls showed no significant difference in CD8+ Simpson's diversity (P=0.060). Although 25 to 30 CD8+ CDR3 sequences were shared by patients and controls, these sequences appeared highly expressed in patients and within the immunodominant clones of patients.

TCR beta VDJ combination and CDR3 sequence profiling used genomic DNA as the template. TCR repertoire sequencing was run on an Illumina HiSeq 2000. Per the original workflow: TRBV/TRBJ rearrangement plots, CDR3 size and DJ length profiles, and Simpson's diversity index were used to evaluate the repertoires. The immunodominant clone was defined as the most abundant DNA sequence in deep sequencing data. CDR3 amino acid sequences were screened for sharing across subjects and compared with published repertoires and the VDJdb database. TCRdb trimmed public reads at Q25 via fastp, called clones via MiXCR and kept in-frame beta chains. Each entry is one CDR3 protein sequence, shown with its most common DNA and genes. What appears here as the V and J calls and clone size reflects TCRdb's work, not the paper's. Counted in this sample were hundreds of thousands of distinct CDR3 sequences; under 80% of them appeared once. 3.5% to 4.5% of the sample is taken by the ten largest.

Reading the germline V gene (reference sequence) gives CDR1 SGHAT and CDR2 FQDESV. V lost 1 base and J lost 7 bases, and the count of bases not matched to a germline gene is 8. Reading from cysteine to phenylalanine, the CDR3 counts 15 amino acids. Only the CDR3 region is kept as DNA, spanning 45 bases read in frame from base 1. This receptor chain uses TRBV11-1 and TRBJ2-5; 8 central nucleotides agree with TRBD2. The source of this sequence is a human donor in good health, serving as a control. Sequenced: sorted CD4+, CD8+, or CD8+CD57+ T cells (not recorded which) from PBMCs. Here is the DNA: TGTGCCAGCAGCTTAGGTTACGCGGGGGGAGGGACCCAGTACTTC. Its protein product is CASSLGYAGGGTQYF.